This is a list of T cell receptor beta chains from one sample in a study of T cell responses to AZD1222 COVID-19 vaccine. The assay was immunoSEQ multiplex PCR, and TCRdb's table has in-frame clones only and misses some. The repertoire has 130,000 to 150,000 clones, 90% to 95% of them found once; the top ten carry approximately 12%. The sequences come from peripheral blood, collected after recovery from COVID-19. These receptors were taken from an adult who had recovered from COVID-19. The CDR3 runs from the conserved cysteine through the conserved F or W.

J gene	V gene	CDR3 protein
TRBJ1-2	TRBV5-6	CASSSLVGPGLQIGYGYTF
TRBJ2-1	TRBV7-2	CASSLKSHSSYNEQFF
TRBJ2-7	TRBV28	CASTPLTWGYPYEQYF
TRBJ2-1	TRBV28	CASSLGWGSRPNEQFF
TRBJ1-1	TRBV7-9	CASNKDLRAAEAFF
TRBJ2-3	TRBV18	CASSPRASGDLDTQYF
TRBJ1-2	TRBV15	CATSGPRGATYGYTF
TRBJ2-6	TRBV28	CASSLPDRSNSGANVLTF
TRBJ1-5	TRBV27	CASATQGGNQPQHF
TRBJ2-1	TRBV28	CGPWTDHNEQFF
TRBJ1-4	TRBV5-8	CASSLWANEKLFF
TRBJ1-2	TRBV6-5	CASSLGDAGIYGYTF
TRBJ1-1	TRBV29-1	CSVSTYDRDLNTEAFF
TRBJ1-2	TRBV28	CASKARVPLLDGYTF
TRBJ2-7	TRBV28	CASSSSGLAGPYEQYF
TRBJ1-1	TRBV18	CASSPGQGRGTEAFF
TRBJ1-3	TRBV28	CASSLGTNPGNTIYF
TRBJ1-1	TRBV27	CASSLMGGTEAFF
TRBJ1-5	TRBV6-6	CASSYAAGVNQPQHF
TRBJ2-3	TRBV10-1	CASSESNMGLAGVDTQYF
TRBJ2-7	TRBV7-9	CASTGTTTYEQYF
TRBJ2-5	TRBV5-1	CASRDQPSTETQYF
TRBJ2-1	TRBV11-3	CASSPNRGLAFEQFF
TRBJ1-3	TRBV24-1	CATSDPSTHGRNTIYF
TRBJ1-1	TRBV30	CAWRFYRGLGTEAFF
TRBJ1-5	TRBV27	CASSSSGQGYGQPQHF
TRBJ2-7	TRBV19	CASSAGLAGPYEQYF
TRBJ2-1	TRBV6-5	CASKVYNEQFF
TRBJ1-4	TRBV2	CASSEYREGNEKLFF
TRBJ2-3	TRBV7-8	CASSLKASYTDTQYF
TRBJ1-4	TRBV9	CASSGTATNEKLFF
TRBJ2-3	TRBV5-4	CASSTSSTDTQYF
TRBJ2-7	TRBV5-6	CASSSGQRNEQYF
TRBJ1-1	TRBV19	CASSKQGAFMNTEAFF
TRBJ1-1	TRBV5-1	CASSFGSSDSEAFF
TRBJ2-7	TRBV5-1	CASSPGLAGTLSSYEQYF
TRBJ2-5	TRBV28	CASSFLGMGQETQYF
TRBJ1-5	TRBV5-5	CASSPDVPYGNQPQHF
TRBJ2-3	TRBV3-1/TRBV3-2	CASSLGLAYADTQYF
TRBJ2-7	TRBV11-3	CASSLGGGRAAEQYF
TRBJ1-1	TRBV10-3	CATRKGVGGTEAFF
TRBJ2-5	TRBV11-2	CASSFVGGQETQYF
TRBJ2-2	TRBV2	CASSAINTGELFF
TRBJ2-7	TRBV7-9	CASSLAAGRTYEQYF
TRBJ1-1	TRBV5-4	CASTSRGRPGTEAFF
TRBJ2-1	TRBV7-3	CASSAVSGSWDEQFF
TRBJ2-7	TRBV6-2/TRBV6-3	CASSYPQRGPYEQYF
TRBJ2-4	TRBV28	CASSSSSLLAKNIQYF
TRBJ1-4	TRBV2	CASRGGQKLFF
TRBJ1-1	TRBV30	CAWSYGTGAGTEAFF
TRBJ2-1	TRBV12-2	CASRWEGGLADLYNEQFF
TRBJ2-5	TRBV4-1	CASSQGTEEETQYF
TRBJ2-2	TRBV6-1	CASSEIAKTGELFF
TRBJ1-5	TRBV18	CASSRRQDSNQPQHF
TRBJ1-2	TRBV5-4	CASSLLKGNYGYTF
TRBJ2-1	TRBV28	CASSQGQYNEQFF